This T cell receptor beta chain stems from a study of blood T cell repertoires in COVID-19. Study information: There were acute and convalescent COVID-19 samples, and they came from the United States, Italy and Spain. PBMCs, B-cell-depleted T cells, or T cells were the source of the cDNA or gDNA that made up the material.

Original handling: Amplification with reference gene primers provided the estimates of nucleated cell counts. TCRdb's table, derived via immunoSEQ multiplex PCR, lists solely in-frame clones and lacks some. That table supplies the V and J calls and clone size; D and trimming were determined from the DNA. The data contain about 180,000 clones, around 86% of them singletons. The CDR3 loop spans 14 amino acids. Germline V CDR1 and CDR2: MDHEN, SYDVKM. V was trimmed by 6 bases and J by 2 bases, leaving 13 bases between them. The TCR was taken from a man in his fifties with active or convalescent COVID-19. Material for sequencing was peripheral blood. The rearrangement uses TRBV28 and TRBJ1-2; D is undetermined. CDR3 in amino acids: CASREDLTNYGYTF. Written as DNA, the CDR3 is TGTGCCAGCAGGGAGGACTTAACCAACTATGGCTACACCTTC.